The table lists the clone carrying this TCR beta chain with many counts. The antigen is undetermined. TCRbeta library construction was performed incorporating unique molecular identifiers. TCRdb recomputed calls from the PCR reads with MiXCR, one row per CDR3 protein. The table includes approximately 190,000 distinct CDR3 sequences, about 8.2% detected once. The CDR3 has 15 amino acids. V was pared by 3 bases and J by 0 bases, with 2 bases of the junction left unmatched. These data are taken from a study of T-cell reconstitution after alpha-beta-depleted transplantation in children. Whole-study findings and limits: Several hundred expanded graft clones reportedly were the source of alpha-beta T cells about two months after transplant. At the one-year point after transplant, T-cell counts and TCRbeta diversity were found to come mostly from T cells that had been newly produced. Elevated TCRbeta diversity at day 60 was traced, in some patients, to surviving recipient T cells and thymic progenitors.

V and J are TRBV12-3 or TRBV12-4 and TRBJ2-1, with 7 bases fitting TRBD2. The receptor comes from a male patient between 2 and 10 years old who had a stem cell transplant for acute myeloid leukemia, so the T cells may come from the graft donor. Source: PBMCs, mostly from graft donor cells, taken 360 days after TCRalphabeta/CD19-depleted stem cell transplant. The CDR3 is CASSLRGSSYNEQFF. The CDR3 DNA reads as TGTGCCAGCAGTTTGCGGGGGAGCTCCTACAATGAGCAGTTCTTC.